A single sample gave rise to the 18 T cell receptor beta chains below, sequenced in a study of blood T cell repertoires in COVID-19. Assay used: immunoSEQ multiplex PCR; TCRdb lists only in-frame clones, some missing. This sample has about 220,000 clones, with around 82% found just once. Specimen: PBMCs or T cells enriched from blood (not recorded which). The origin of the receptors is a woman between 40 and 50 years old who had been exposed to COVID-19.

This clone appeared once. The genes are TRBV14 and TRBJ2-1, with a weak D call TRBD1 (6 bases). Per the germline V gene, CDR1 is SGHDN and CDR2 is FVKESK. The CDR3 sequence is 13 residues long. The germline V and J ends were trimmed by 4 bases and 7 bases, with 11 bases remaining between them. The CDR3 sequence is CASSPSGTNEQFF. CDR3 nucleotide sequence: TGTGCCAGCAGCCCATCCGGGACAAATGAGCAGTTCTTC. The full variable domain, in which reference TRBV14 and TRBJ2-1 provide the parts outside the CDR3, is EAGVTQFPSHSVIEKGQTVTLRCDPISGHDNLYWYRRVMGKEIKFLLHFVKESKQDESGMPNNRFLAERTGGTYSTLKVQPAELEDSGVYFCASSPSGTNEQFFGPGTRLTVL.

The CDR3 DNA follows: TGTGCCAGCAGCCTAGACAGGGGTACTGGAAACACCATATATTTT. As protein: CASSLDRGTGNTIYF. This chain connects TRBV7-8 to TRBJ1-3; 8 positions agree with TRBD1. The CDR3 is 15 residues long. Germline V lookup: CDR1 SGHVS, CDR2 FQNEAQ. Unmatched junction bases numbered 5, after V lost 5 bases and J lost 2 bases. The full variable domain, with the rest looked up from reference TRBV7-8 and TRBJ1-3, is GAGVSQSPRYKVAKRGQDVALRCDPISGHVSLFWYQQALGQGPEFLTYFQNEAQLDKSGLPSDRFFAERPEGSVSTLKIQRTQQEDSAVYLCASSLDRGTGNTIYFGEGSWLTVV.

This clone has only a few counts. The V call is TRBV7-9, the J call TRBJ1-1, with D perhaps TRBD1 (6 bases). Germline V CDR1 and CDR2: SEHNR, FQNEAQ (reference sequence). The CDR3 totals 13 residues. V lost 5 bases, J lost 6 bases, and 13 bases lay in between. CDR3 nucleotide sequence: TGTGCCAGCAGCCCCACTTCAGGGGCTGAAGCTTTCTTT. This codes for CASSPTSGAEAFF.

V usage is TRBV9 and J usage is TRBJ1-1, with 10 positions matching TRBD1. CDR1 and CDR2 from the germline V gene are SGDLS and YYNGEE. Losses at the gene ends were 0 bases for V and 1 base for J; bases not matched to a gene: 18. The CDR3 spans 21 residues. Here the CDR3 DNA reads TGTGCCAGCAGCGTAGTTGGGGGTTTCGGGACAGGGGTATCGTCGAACACTGAAGCTTTCTTT. This encodes CASSVVGGFGTGVSSNTEAFF.

There are a few counts of this clone. This chain uses TRBV13 with TRBJ2-3; D is perhaps TRBD2 (5 bases). From germline, CDR1 is PRHDT and CDR2 FYEKMQ (reference sequence). The CDR3 totals 15 residues. Trimming stripped 6 bases from V and 3 bases from J, with 16 bases between. This CDR3 reads CASRRGLPLTDTQYF. DNA of the CDR3: TGTGCCAGCAGACGAGGGTTGCCCTTGACAGATACGCAGTATTTT.

The chain employs TRBV5-4 and TRBJ2-5, with 13 bases aligning to TRBD2. The V and J ends lost 4 bases and 2 bases, in that order; junction bases with no gene match: 5. Per germline, CDR1 SGHNT and CDR2 YYREEE (reference sequence). The CDR3 runs 16 residues. The CDR3 coding sequence is TGTGCCAGCAGCCCGGGGACTAGCGGGGCACAAGAGACCCAGTACTTC. It specifies CASSPGTSGAQETQYF.

The chain links TRBV5-4 to TRBJ1-2; 7 bases are shared with TRBD1. The CDR3 covers 13 residues. Trimming cost V 4 bases and J 8 bases; bases outside gene matches: 8. The germline gives CDR1 SGHNT, CDR2 YYREEE (reference sequence). CDR3 coding DNA: TGTGCCAGCAGCGATACAGGGGACTTAGGCTACACCTTC. Its translation: CASSDTGDLGYTF.

The V gene is TRBV7-2, the J gene TRBJ2-2; D possibly corresponds to TRBD2 (5 bases). This CDR3 has 13 amino acids. Germline-derived CDR1 and CDR2 are SGHTA and FQGNSA. The V and J ends lost 1 base and 5 bases respectively, with 5 bases between them. The DNA of the CDR3 is TGTGCCAGCAGCTTAGGCGGGACCGGGGAGCTGTTTTTT. It encodes CASSLGGTGELFF.

This chain uses TRBV24-1 with TRBJ2-3; tentative D call: TRBD2 (5 bases). The CDR3 covers 14 residues. From germline, CDR1 is KGHDR and CDR2 SFDVKD. V lost 12 bases and J 2 bases, leaving 17 bases between the germline ends. CDR3 in DNA: TGTGCCCCCTCCTCCCTGGGAGCCACAGATACGCAGTATTTT. It is translated as CAPSSLGATDTQYF.

The table lists this clone with a few counts. V gene TRBV19 combines with J gene TRBJ2-2; 8 bases align to TRBD2. This CDR3 region has 17 residues. Per the germline V gene, CDR1 is LNHDA and CDR2 is SQIVND (reference sequence). The V and J ends lost 2 bases and 4 bases, in that order; junction bases with no gene match: 9. This chain's CDR3 is CASSIRSGGAGTGELFF. The CDR3, as DNA: TGTGCCAGTAGTATAAGGTCGGGGGGGGCCGGCACCGGGGAGCTGTTTTTT.

The V and J genes are TRBV2 and TRBJ2-3; 7 bases agree with TRBD2. The V segment lost 3 bases and the J segment 2 bases; nucleotides outside the gene matches: 5. From germline, CDR1 is SNHLY and CDR2 FYNNEI. The CDR3 contains 15 residues. CDR3 region: CASSDQRGDTDTQYF. DNA for the CDR3: TGTGCCAGCAGTGATCAACGGGGGGACACAGATACGCAGTATTTT.

The chain employs TRBV3-1 (or the pseudogene TRBV3-2) and TRBJ2-3; TRBD1 might be the D (6 bases). CDR1 is LGHDT, CDR2 YNNKEL, per germline (reference sequence). Trimming cost V 4 bases and J 3 bases, with 14 bases left between them. The CDR3 has 15 residues. The CDR3 reads CASSPRRQATDTQYF. Written as DNA, the CDR3 is TGTGCCAGCAGCCCCCGAAGACAGGCGACAGATACGCAGTATTTT.

V and J are TRBV7-9 and TRBJ1-4; D gene ambiguous. This CDR3 region has 13 residues. With 1 base removed from V and 6 bases from J, the gap between germline ends came to 6 bases. Germline CDR1 and CDR2: SEHNR and FQNEAQ (reference sequence). CDR3 sequence: CASSLGADEKLFF. CDR3 nucleotides: TGTGCCAGCAGCTTAGGGGCTGATGAAAAACTGTTTTTT.

The chain is built from TRBV9 and TRBJ1-6; D may be TRBD1 (5 bases). From germline, CDR1 is SGDLS and CDR2 YYNGEE. CDR3 size: 16 residues. V shed 3 bases and J shed 7 bases, with 17 bases lying between them. The CDR3 here is CASSASGGPGNSPLHF. CDR3 DNA sequence: TGTGCCAGCAGCGCGTCCGGGGGACCGGGGAATTCACCCCTCCACTTT.

The gene calls are TRBV28 and TRBJ2-5; 14 nucleotides agree with TRBD2. J was trimmed by 3 bases and V by 5 bases; bases with no gene match: 5. This CDR3 has 16 residues. The germline CDR1 and CDR2 sequences are MDHEN and SYDVKM. CDR3 nucleotide sequence: TGTGCCAGCAGTCTCGGACTAGCGGGGGGCGAAGAGACCCAGTACTTC. It is translated as CASSLGLAGGEETQYF.

The V and J genes are TRBV18 and TRBJ2-2; unclear D gene. The CDR3 is made up of 15 amino acids. Trimming cost V 0 bases and J 7 bases, with 12 bases left between them. The germline gives CDR1 KGHSH, CDR2 LQKENI. The CDR3 region has the DNA TGTGCCAGCTCACCACCGAGGTCCCTCGGCGGGGAGCTGTTTTTT. This sequence encodes CASSPPRSLGGELFF.

J is TRBJ1-1 and V is TRBV11-2; D may be TRBD1 (5 bases). Germline CDR1 and CDR2: SGHAT and FQNNGV. The CDR3 is 13 amino acids. The V and J ends lost 7 bases and 11 bases respectively, with 20 bases between them. As DNA, the CDR3 is TGTGCCAGCACCCCTGGATGGGGGGATACGGCTTTCTTT. This translates into CASTPGWGDTAFF.

The chain has TRBV7-9 and TRBJ2-4, with TRBD1 as a possible D gene (5 bases). The V gene lost 4 bases and the J gene lost 5 bases, with 12 bases spanning the gap. The CDR3 is 14 residues long. Germline V gives CDR1 SEHNR, CDR2 FQNEAQ (reference sequence). CDR3 sequence reads: CASSSQGRENIQYF. In DNA, the CDR3 is TGTGCCAGCAGCTCCCAAGGCAGGGAAAACATTCAGTACTTC. Drawing the rest from reference TRBV7-9 and TRBJ2-4, the complete variable domain is DTGVSQNPRHKITKRGQNVTFRCDPISEHNRLYWYRQTLGQGPEFLTYFQNEAQLEKSRLLSDRFSAERPKGSFSTLEIQRTEQGDSAMYLCASSSQGRENIQYFGAGTRLSVL.